This T cell receptor beta chain appears in the sequencing data of a study of shared clonotypes between healthy human individuals. Libraries were prepared by immunoSEQ multiplex PCR; TCRdb keeps only in-frame clonotypes and omits some of them. The table has just over 2,000,000 clones, 85% to 95% seen once; the top ten hold about 0.13%. The specimen sequenced was naive CD4+ T cells sorted from blood. The subset is: CD45RA+ positively selected. The origin of this receptor is a man between 18 and 35 years old in good health.

The CDR3 bases are TGCGCCAGCAGCCAAGATAATGGAGAGACCCAGTACTTC. Its translation: CASSQDNGETQYF. The chain carries TRBV4-3 and TRBJ2-5; no reliable D call. From germline, CDR1 is LGHNA and CDR2 YSLEER. V was pared by 0 bases and J by 4 bases, with 6 bases between. This CDR3 is 13 amino acids long.